This TCR beta chain is drawn from a study of shared clonotypes between healthy human individuals (dated by TCRdb to 2018 to 2020). Looking at the study overall: A couple of women and a few men aged 18 to 49 years were included in the cohort. Between about 0.85 and 9.5 billion PBMCs per donor were obtained by leukapheresis. To estimate repertoire size and how much clonotype sharing occurs between individuals, the study deeply sequenced the blood TCR repertoires of roughly 5 healthy adults. For each donor, CD4 naive and CD4 memory were each given three plates, CD8 naive was given two plates, and CD8 memory was given one plate. To increase sequencing depth and limit assay-specific biases, different laboratories used diverse techniques to prepare libraries and sequence TCR repertoires. Findings and caveats that apply to the study as a whole: Even with the large sequencing depth, rarefaction of the sorted-subset datasets indicated that sequencing was incomplete. The small number of donors limited the genetic and exposure-history diversity represented. Pairwise subsampling indicated that sequencing depth was expected to affect the degree of clonotype sharing among donors. Compared with non-shared clonotypes, clonotypes shared by all four sorted-subset donors had higher generation probabilities. Sharing across four donors was observed for roughly 5.4% of naive CD4, 3% to 3.5% of naive CD8, over 2% of memory CD4, and roughly 0.4% of memory CD8 clonotypes. Estimated clonotype richness was generally larger for naive than for memory subsets. Sampling was restricted to blood, and TCR repertoires in tissue are likely to differ from TCR repertoires in blood.

The donors were healthy, HIV-negative adults who had no recently reported acute infections or vaccinations. Every donor was a Caucasian adult residing in Nashville, Tennessee, USA. CD8 memory samples combined magnetically selected CD45RO+ cells with CCR7-negative CD45RA+ effector memory (TemRA) cells. Blood was obtained by leukapheresis, after which PBMCs were separated by Ficoll-Histopaque density gradient centrifugation and cryopreserved in liquid nitrogen vapor phase. Purity and quantity of every magnetically sorted T cell population were checked by analytical flow cytometry. From each sorted fraction, genomic DNA was isolated and quantified by UV absorbance on a Nanodrop 2000c. V loses 8 bases of germline sequence and J loses 0 bases, and the interval between the two ends is 23 bases. The CDR3 numbers 17 residues from cysteine through phenylalanine. Of the read, only the CDR3 DNA is kept; its 51 bases are in frame from base 1. Per the germline V gene (reference sequence), GTSNPN is the CDR1 and SVGIG is the CDR2.

Using the deep immunoSEQ assay, multiplex PCR amplified TCR CDR3 regions from genomic DNA. Extracted genomic DNA from each cell subset was distributed evenly across all wells of several immunoSEQ 96-well plates, and each plate was treated as a replicate. For sorted subsets, each replicate PCR was loaded with 200 ng genomic DNA, equivalent to approximately 27,000 T cell genomes. Purified libraries were measured with a Qubit 3.0 fluorometer, size-checked on a Bioanalyzer 2100, and measured again with the KAPA Library Quantification kit. Every immunoSEQ 96-well plate was sequenced on a dedicated single-read 150-cycle Illumina NextSeq 550 flow cell. Per the authors' processing: Because the immunoSEQ output held only junctional sequences and lacked quality scores, the filtering could not match the filtering applied to full-length reads. To assign V/J genes and CDR3, sequences were annotated using PyIR, a Python wrapper for IgBLAST v1.9, with IMGT germline references. Reads were filtered out if the reads had weak V/J assignments (E-value above 1e-6), no CDR3, stop codons, out-of-frame junctions, or ambiguous translated residues. A V3J clonotype was defined by an identical inferred V gene, J gene, and CDR3 amino acid sequence. The percentage overlap between two repertoires was calculated by dividing the number of shared unique clonotypes by the size of the smaller repertoire. Three approaches were used to assess repertoire richness: RTK rarefaction, the Chao1 estimator, and Recon v2.1 estimates of unobserved clonotypes. OLGA was used to compute generation probabilities for all TCRbeta clonotypes that the gDNA method yielded from a few donors. TCRdb took over this immuneACCESS table, retaining in-frame rearrangements with V and J assigned. Such tables are incomplete; in checked studies, under half of the missing clones stem from an unresolved V gene, and the remainder is unexplained. Clone size and the V and J calls come from that table; the DNA yielded D and trimming. The sample table contains approximately 320,000 clones; only one count was recorded for roughly 87% of them. Of the sample, under 20% is held by the ten largest clones.

As regards this clone: Its cognate antigen has yet to be identified. Per-base quality was not reported, and no clone a single base away is much larger than it.

The receptor chain draws on TRBV30 and TRBJ2-1, with TRBD1 tentatively as D gene (6 bases match). The receptor's source is a man aged 18 to 30 in good health. Sequenced material: memory CD8+ T cells sorted from blood. The cell subset or site tag for this specimen amounts to: CD45RO+ cells pooled with CCR7-negative TemRA cells. This receptor has the CDR3 CARLIRGWGSSYNEQFF. The nucleotides read TGTGCCCGACTCATTAGGGGGTGGGGTAGCTCCTACAATGAGCAGTTCTTC.